This is a list of T cell receptor beta chains from one sample in a study of blood T cell repertoires in COVID-19. The protocol was immunoSEQ multiplex PCR, while the TCRdb copy is restricted to in-frame clones and leaves out a portion. Of about 170,000 clones listed, around four fifths are singletons. The sample comprised peripheral blood. Receptors originate from a woman older than 75 with COVID-19, enrolled during active disease. CDR3s include the opening cysteine and the closing phenylalanine or tryptophan. The D gene is left open where the match is weak. Clone size is shown for a subset of rows, as once, few, many or a class of expanded clone.

v_gene: TRBV18; abundance: few; d_gene: TRBD1; j_gene: TRBJ1-2; CDR3aa: CASSPPAGGSAGYTF; CDR3nt: TGTGCCAGCTCACCACCGGCAGGGGGTTCTGCTGGCTACACCTTC
v_gene: TRBV5-1; abundance: .; d_gene: .; j_gene: TRBJ2-7; CDR3aa: CASSFGAGARSYEQYF; CDR3nt: TGCGCCAGCAGCTTCGGGGCAGGGGCCCGCTCCTACGAGCAGTACTTC
v_gene: TRBV21-1; abundance: .; d_gene: .; j_gene: TRBJ1-1; CDR3aa: CASSKGIQGPVGTEAFF; CDR3nt: TGTGCCAGCAGCAAAGGGATCCAGGGGCCGGTTGGCACTGAAGCTTTCTTT
v_gene: TRBV6-5; abundance: .; d_gene: TRBD1; j_gene: TRBJ1-1; CDR3aa: CASRDRNTEAFF; CDR3nt: TGTGCCAGCCGGGACAGGAACACTGAAGCTTTCTTT
v_gene: TRBV3-1/TRBV3-2; abundance: .; d_gene: .; j_gene: TRBJ2-2; CDR3aa: CASSPHTRQNTGELFF; CDR3nt: TGTGCCAGCAGCCCCCACACTAGACAGAACACCGGGGAGCTGTTTTTT
v_gene: TRBV24-1; abundance: .; d_gene: .; j_gene: TRBJ1-2; CDR3aa: CATSDATGVGGYTF; CDR3nt: TGTGCCACCAGTGATGCGACAGGCGTGGGAGGCTACACCTTC
v_gene: TRBV7-9; abundance: .; d_gene: TRBD1; j_gene: TRBJ1-2; CDR3aa: CASSPDRGYGYTF; CDR3nt: TGTGCCAGCAGCCCCGACAGGGGCTATGGCTACACCTTC
v_gene: TRBV5-1; abundance: .; d_gene: TRBD1; j_gene: TRBJ2-1; CDR3aa: CASSFTRDRVSYNEQFF; CDR3nt: TGCGCCAGCAGCTTTACCCGAGACAGGGTCTCCTACAATGAGCAGTTCTTC
v_gene: TRBV3-1/TRBV3-2; abundance: .; d_gene: .; j_gene: TRBJ1-2; CDR3aa: CASSRRGEVNGYTF; CDR3nt: TGTGCCAGCAGCCGCCGAGGGGAGGTCAATGGCTACACCTTC
v_gene: TRBV28; abundance: .; d_gene: TRBD1; j_gene: TRBJ2-1; CDR3aa: CASSFGTGTDEQFF; CDR3nt: TGTGCCAGCAGTTTCGGGACAGGGACGGATGAGCAGTTCTTC
v_gene: TRBV5-1; abundance: .; d_gene: TRBD1; j_gene: TRBJ2-5; CDR3aa: CASSPGQGGETQYF; CDR3nt: TGCGCCAGCAGCCCCGGACAGGGCGGGGAGACCCAGTACTTC
v_gene: TRBV5-1; abundance: .; d_gene: .; j_gene: TRBJ2-7; CDR3aa: CASSSSGIYEQYF; CDR3nt: TGCGCCAGCAGCTCCTCAGGGATATACGAGCAGTACTTC
v_gene: TRBV6-5; abundance: .; d_gene: TRBD1; j_gene: TRBJ1-6; CDR3aa: CASSGTVNSPLHF; CDR3nt: TGTGCCAGCAGCGGGACAGTTAATTCACCCCTCCACTTT
v_gene: TRBV28; abundance: .; d_gene: .; j_gene: TRBJ1-2; CDR3aa: CASSLPQGRKDGYTF; CDR3nt: TGTGCCAGCAGTCTCCCCCAGGGGCGCAAGGATGGCTACACCTTC
v_gene: TRBV10-1; abundance: .; d_gene: .; j_gene: TRBJ1-6; CDR3aa: CASSPGSTNSPLHF; CDR3nt: TGCGCCAGCAGTCCCGGGAGCACCAATTCACCCCTCCACTTT
v_gene: TRBV4-2; abundance: once; d_gene: .; j_gene: TRBJ2-7; CDR3aa: CASSQEAGPAWGEQYF; CDR3nt: TGTGCCAGCAGCCAAGAGGCGGGGCCGGCCTGGGGCGAGCAGTACTTC
v_gene: TRBV29-1; abundance: .; d_gene: TRBD1; j_gene: TRBJ2-2; CDR3aa: CSVRQGMSNTGELFF; CDR3nt: TGCAGCGTTAGACAGGGGATGTCAAACACCGGGGAGCTGTTTTTT
v_gene: TRBV5-6; abundance: .; d_gene: TRBD2; j_gene: TRBJ2-3; CDR3aa: CASNELAGSTDTQYF; CDR3nt: TGTGCCAGCAACGAACTAGCGGGTAGCACAGATACGCAGTATTTT
v_gene: TRBV4-2; abundance: few; d_gene: .; j_gene: TRBJ1-2; CDR3aa: CASSQGPAGGGGYTF; CDR3nt: TGTGCCAGCAGCCAAGGGCCAGCGGGGGGAGGGGGCTACACCTTC
v_gene: TRBV27; abundance: .; d_gene: .; j_gene: TRBJ2-2; CDR3aa: CASTRAGTGELFF; CDR3nt: TGTGCCAGCACCCGGGCGGGTACCGGGGAGCTGTTTTTT
v_gene: TRBV11-3; abundance: .; d_gene: .; j_gene: TRBJ1-3; CDR3aa: CASSFSGIGNTIYF; CDR3nt: TGTGCCAGCAGCTTTTCAGGGATCGGAAACACCATATATTTT
v_gene: TRBV10-2; abundance: few; d_gene: .; j_gene: TRBJ1-5; CDR3aa: CASSPGWTANQPQHF; CDR3nt: TGCGCCAGCAGCCCTGGGTGGACAGCAAATCAGCCCCAGCATTTT
v_gene: TRBV7-9; abundance: once; d_gene: .; j_gene: TRBJ1-1; CDR3aa: CASSLEWGTGTEAFF; CDR3nt: TGTGCCAGCAGCTTAGAGTGGGGTACAGGGACTGAAGCTTTCTTT
v_gene: TRBV5-6; abundance: .; d_gene: TRBD1; j_gene: TRBJ2-7; CDR3aa: CASSRTGGNEQYF; CDR3nt: TGTGCCAGCAGTCGGACAGGGGGTAACGAGCAGTACTTC
v_gene: TRBV15; abundance: .; d_gene: .; j_gene: TRBJ2-5; CDR3aa: CATSRDYLQGPTSRETQYF; CDR3nt: TGTGCCACCAGCAGAGATTACCTCCAGGGGCCGACTTCCAGGGAGACCCAGTACTTC
v_gene: TRBV5-1; abundance: .; d_gene: TRBD2; j_gene: TRBJ2-2; CDR3aa: CASSWRTSGTGELFF; CDR3nt: TGCGCCAGCAGCTGGAGGACTAGTGGCACCGGGGAGCTGTTTTTT
v_gene: TRBV18; abundance: .; d_gene: TRBD2; j_gene: TRBJ2-1; CDR3aa: CASSLASGNTYNEQFF; CDR3nt: TGTGCCAGCTCTCTCGCGAGCGGGAATACCTACAATGAGCAGTTCTTC
v_gene: TRBV15; abundance: once; d_gene: .; j_gene: TRBJ2-2; CDR3aa: CATSRDMRTGELFF; CDR3nt: TGTGCCACCAGCAGAGATATGAGGACCGGGGAGCTGTTTTTT
v_gene: TRBV14; abundance: few; d_gene: .; j_gene: TRBJ2-1; CDR3aa: CASSQVLGGEQFF; CDR3nt: TGTGCCAGCAGCCAAGTATTAGGAGGGGAGCAGTTCTTC
v_gene: TRBV3-1/TRBV3-2; abundance: .; d_gene: TRBD2; j_gene: TRBJ2-5; CDR3aa: CASSQPGTSGDQETQYF; CDR3nt: TGTGCCAGCAGCCAACCAGGGACTAGCGGGGACCAAGAGACCCAGTACTTC
v_gene: TRBV11-2; abundance: once; d_gene: .; j_gene: TRBJ1-2; CDR3aa: CASSPAGANYGYTF; CDR3nt: TGTGCCAGCAGCCCGGCGGGAGCGAACTATGGCTACACCTTC
v_gene: TRBV28; abundance: once; d_gene: .; j_gene: TRBJ2-2; CDR3aa: CASSSWAPDTYTGELFF; CDR3nt: TGTGCCAGCAGTAGTTGGGCCCCGGACACTTACACCGGGGAGCTGTTTTTT
v_gene: TRBV6-5; abundance: .; d_gene: TRBD1; j_gene: TRBJ1-5; CDR3aa: CASSPRTGLNQPQHF; CDR3nt: TGTGCCAGCAGTCCCCGGACAGGGCTTAATCAGCCCCAGCATTTT
v_gene: TRBV6-5; abundance: .; d_gene: .; j_gene: TRBJ2-5; CDR3aa: CASSNRQGGETQYF; CDR3nt: TGTGCCAGCAGTAACCGACAGGGAGGAGAGACCCAGTACTTC
v_gene: TRBV6-5; abundance: .; d_gene: .; j_gene: TRBJ1-1; CDR3aa: CASSFAGGMNTEAFF; CDR3nt: TGTGCCAGCAGTTTCGCGGGGGGCATGAACACTGAAGCTTTCTTT
v_gene: TRBV6-5; abundance: .; d_gene: TRBD1; j_gene: TRBJ1-2; CDR3aa: CASSYSTGIYGYTF; CDR3nt: TGTGCCAGCAGTTACTCGACAGGGATCTATGGCTACACCTTC
v_gene: TRBV2; abundance: .; d_gene: .; j_gene: TRBJ1-5; CDR3aa: CASSGAGSQPQHF; CDR3nt: TGTGCCAGCAGTGGGGCAGGGTCCCAGCCCCAGCATTTT
v_gene: TRBV4-2; abundance: .; d_gene: TRBD2; j_gene: TRBJ2-3; CDR3aa: CASSQDLVAGPTDTQYF; CDR3nt: TGTGCCAGCAGCCAAGATCTGGTAGCGGGGCCCACAGATACGCAGTATTTT
v_gene: TRBV6-5; abundance: .; d_gene: .; j_gene: TRBJ2-1; CDR3aa: CASTLDYRSYNEQFF; CDR3nt: TGTGCCAGCACCCTGGACTACCGCTCCTACAATGAGCAGTTCTTC
v_gene: TRBV2; abundance: .; d_gene: .; j_gene: TRBJ2-2; CDR3aa: CASSVEGADGELFF; CDR3nt: TGTGCCAGCAGTGTGGAGGGGGCTGACGGGGAGCTGTTTTTT
v_gene: TRBV2; abundance: .; d_gene: .; j_gene: TRBJ2-1; CDR3aa: CASSEQREQFF; CDR3nt: TGTGCCAGCAGTGAGCAGCGTGAGCAGTTCTTC
v_gene: TRBV7-6; abundance: .; d_gene: .; j_gene: TRBJ2-1; CDR3aa: CASSLEGGTTYNEQFF; CDR3nt: TGTGCCAGCAGCCTAGAAGGCGGGACGACCTACAATGAGCAGTTCTTC
v_gene: TRBV6-1; abundance: .; d_gene: TRBD1; j_gene: TRBJ1-2; CDR3aa: CASSEGDRGFSYTF; CDR3nt: TGTGCCAGCAGTGAGGGAGACAGGGGATTCAGCTACACCTTC
v_gene: TRBV10-3; abundance: .; d_gene: TRBD1; j_gene: TRBJ2-1; CDR3aa: CAISESLGQGRNEQFF; CDR3nt: TGTGCCATCAGTGAGTCTTTGGGACAGGGTAGGAATGAGCAGTTCTTC
v_gene: TRBV28; abundance: once; d_gene: .; j_gene: TRBJ2-7; CDR3aa: CASSRGGALGEQYF; CDR3nt: TGTGCCAGCAGTCGTGGGGGGGCCCTGGGAGAGCAGTACTTC
v_gene: TRBV7-9; abundance: .; d_gene: .; j_gene: TRBJ1-4; CDR3aa: CASSPSGAEKLFF; CDR3nt: TGTGCCAGCAGCCCCTCAGGGGCCGAAAAACTGTTTTTT
v_gene: TRBV6-5; abundance: once; d_gene: TRBD1; j_gene: TRBJ1-4; CDR3aa: CASTSGTGGEKLFF; CDR3nt: TGTGCCAGCACCTCCGGGACAGGGGGCGAAAAACTGTTTTTT
v_gene: TRBV20-1; abundance: .; d_gene: .; j_gene: TRBJ1-3; CDR3aa: CSASTGTYGNTIYF; CDR3nt: TGCAGTGCTAGTACCGGGACATATGGAAACACCATATATTTT
v_gene: TRBV5-1; abundance: .; d_gene: .; j_gene: TRBJ2-7; CDR3aa: CASSSAGGSYEQYF; CDR3nt: TGCGCCAGCAGCTCGGCCGGCGGCTCCTACGAGCAGTACTTC
v_gene: TRBV6-6; abundance: .; d_gene: .; j_gene: TRBJ2-5; CDR3aa: CASSWSGERETQYF; CDR3nt: TGTGCCAGCAGTTGGTCCGGGGAGAGGGAGACCCAGTACTTC
v_gene: TRBV28; abundance: .; d_gene: TRBD1; j_gene: TRBJ2-7; CDR3aa: CASSSGQGTSSYEQYF; CDR3nt: TGTGCCAGCAGTTCGGGACAGGGGACCAGCTCCTACGAGCAGTACTTC
v_gene: TRBV15; abundance: .; d_gene: .; j_gene: TRBJ2-1; CDR3aa: CATSRDIGLPYNEQFF; CDR3nt: TGTGCCACCAGCAGAGATATCGGACTACCCTACAATGAGCAGTTCTTC
v_gene: TRBV6-5; abundance: few; d_gene: .; j_gene: TRBJ2-1; CDR3aa: CASSPPGGYNEQFF; CDR3nt: TGTGCCAGCAGTCCCCCAGGGGGGTACAATGAGCAGTTCTTC
v_gene: TRBV2; abundance: .; d_gene: TRBD1; j_gene: TRBJ1-6; CDR3aa: CASSAIQGLNSPLHF; CDR3nt: TGTGCCAGCAGTGCTATACAGGGGCTTAATTCACCCCTCCACTTT
v_gene: TRBV7-8; abundance: .; d_gene: .; j_gene: TRBJ1-5; CDR3aa: CASSWTYNQPQHF; CDR3nt: TGTGCCAGCAGCTGGACATACAATCAGCCCCAGCATTTT
v_gene: TRBV4-1; abundance: .; d_gene: TRBD2; j_gene: TRBJ2-3; CDR3aa: CASSPGVAGVTDTQYF; CDR3nt: TGCGCCAGCAGCCCGGGGGTAGCGGGGGTCACAGATACGCAGTATTTT
v_gene: TRBV3-1/TRBV3-2; abundance: .; d_gene: TRBD1; j_gene: TRBJ2-1; CDR3aa: CASTRVGTASNEQFF; CDR3nt: TGTGCCAGCACGCGCGTCGGGACAGCCTCCAATGAGCAGTTCTTC